This T cell receptor beta chain was profiled in a study of blood T cell repertoires in COVID-19 (dated by TCRdb to the early 2020s). Regarding the research as a whole: The collaborator samples originated in the United States, Italy and Spain and spanned the acute and convalescent phases of COVID-19. The repertoires were made available in a free public database intended to serve as a resource for research on the immune response to SARS-CoV-2. The samples were drawn from the first 160 participants of the ongoing ImmuneRACE study and from 950 to 1,500 subjects provided by 6 global collaborators. Where available, HLA class I and class II types were taken from metadata supplied by the sample provider and were not determined by assay-based typing. The dataset comprised deeply sampled blood TCRbeta repertoires from subjects exposed to, actively infected with, or recovered from COVID-19. The sample metadata nearly always contained a de-identified subject ID, COVID-19 status, age in years and sex. The prospective study material was composed of cDNA or gDNA derived from T cells, B-cell-depleted T cells, or PBMCs.

TCRbeta CDR3 regions were amplified from genomic DNA by means of the immunoSEQ Assay, a bias-controlled multiplex PCR. From the authors' description of their analysis: Nucleated cell counts per sample were estimated from amplification of reference gene primers within the assay. Sequence reads were collapsed and filtered to measure the absolute abundance of every unique TCRbeta CDR3 rearrangement. For each sample, productive Simpson clonality was calculated as the square root of Simpson's diversity index over productive rearrangements. The table was pulled from immuneACCESS by TCRdb, which kept in-frame rearrangements only. Such tables lose some clones; where checked, under half of the loss comes from unresolved V genes, and the rest has no known cause. The DNA gave D and trimming, while V, J and clone size come from that table. In this sample the table shows 270,000 or so clones, approximately 89% of which occur a single time. The ten largest clones represent 4% to 5% of the sample.

Results and caveats for the whole study, not just this receptor: How much clinical and demographic metadata was included differed by source and by participant, and the metadata was provided uncurated.

Samples from volunteer blood donors who had recovered from COVID-19 were contributed by a second Seattle source. Each collaborating institution followed its own protocols to collect whole blood in K2EDTA tubes. For TCRbeta analysis, collaborators shipped samples as frozen whole blood, isolated PBMCs, or DNA extracted from either of those sample types. Spanning cysteine to phenylalanine, the CDR3 consists of 15 amino acids. Only CDR3 DNA is held: 45 bases, read in frame from base 1. As encoded in the germline V gene, CDR1 is MNHEY while CDR2 is SVGAGI. V is clipped by 9 bases and J by 1 base, and the sequence between their germline boundaries is 17 bases long. Worth noting for this clone: Its target antigen remains unknown. No much larger clonotype is one base removed from it; base qualities were not supplied.

Recombination linked TRBV6-5 to TRBJ2-3, with TRBD1 as a weak D call on 6 bases. Source material: peripheral blood. This receptor was obtained from a woman in her thirties or forties who had recovered from COVID-19. DNA sequence: TGTGCCAGTCGGGGAACAGGGTATCGCACAGATACGCAGTATTTT. Its coded protein is CASRGTGYRTDTQYF.